These T cell receptor beta chains were read from a single sample in a study of cytomegalovirus exposure and HLA in healthy donors. Assay used: immunoSEQ multiplex PCR; TCRdb lists only in-frame clones, some missing. The table records about 150,000 clones, 73% of them present only once. Sequencing input: PBMCs. The receptors stem from a young woman in good health and CMV-seropositive. CDR3s include the opening cysteine and the closing phenylalanine or tryptophan. A D gene is named only where the DNA matches it firmly. Only some rows state a clone size, as once, few, many or a class for expanded clones.

-,-,TRBJ1-2,16,TRBV7-2,CASSSIVGAPSYGYTF,TGTGCCAGCAGCTCTATCGTGGGGGCCCCCAGCTATGGCTACACCTTC
-,-,TRBJ2-7,16,TRBV5-4,CASSPTGSLRSYEQYF,TGTGCCAGCAGCCCTACCGGGTCCCTCCGCTCCTACGAGCAGTACTTC
-,TRBD1,TRBJ1-5,14,TRBV30,CAYSGQNSNQPQHF,TGTGCCTACTCGGGACAGAATAGCAATCAGCCCCAGCATTTT
once,-,TRBJ1-2,19,TRBV7-2,CASSLVRLSYARQTGGYTF,TGTGCCAGCAGCTTAGTTCGGTTGTCGTATGCGAGGCAAACAGGTGGCTACACCTTC
many,-,TRBJ2-6,15,TRBV6-1,CASSDRVSGANVLTF,TGTGCCAGCAGTGACAGGGTCTCTGGGGCCAACGTCCTGACTTTC
-,-,TRBJ1-1,11,TRBV18,CASKNGTEAFF,TGTGCCAGTAAAAACGGGACTGAAGCTTTCTTT
-,-,TRBJ2-7,11,TRBV5-6,CASSLNYEQYF,TGTGCCAGCAGTCTTAATTACGAGCAGTACTTC
-,-,TRBJ2-1,16,TRBV28,CASSNTQSNGANEQFF,TGTGCCAGCAGTAACACTCAGAGTAATGGGGCTAATGAGCAGTTCTTC
-,-,TRBJ1-6,16,TRBV9,CASSVGVTGNYSPLHF,TGTGCCAGCAGCGTAGGGGTGACAGGCAACTATTCACCCCTCCACTTT
-,-,TRBJ2-2,14,TRBV19,CATRVGEGIRELLF,-
few,-,TRBJ2-7,13,TRBV6-5,CASSIQDTYEQYF,TGTGCCAGCAGTATACAGGATACCTACGAGCAGTACTTC
-,-,TRBJ1-2,15,TRBV11-2,CASSFWTGGYYGYTF,TGTGCCAGCAGCTTCTGGACCGGGGGGTATTATGGCTACACCTTC
few,TRBD1,TRBJ2-7,16,TRBV9,CASSSSPGTGAYEQYF,TGTGCCAGCAGCTCTTCCCCCGGGACAGGGGCCTACGAGCAGTACTTC
few,TRBD2,TRBJ2-3,17,TRBV11-2,CASSLGTSGGRTDTQYF,TGTGCCAGCAGCTTAGGGACTAGCGGGGGCCGCACAGATACGCAGTATTTT
-,-,TRBJ2-3,16,TRBV27,CASSLSRGGGTDTQYF,TGTGCCAGCAGTTTATCCCGGGGTGGAGGCACAGATACGCAGTATTTT
-,-,TRBJ2-7,13,TRBV6-1,CASSDGGEHEQYF,TGTGCCAGCAGTGACGGGGGAGAACACGAGCAGTACTTC
-,TRBD1,TRBJ1-3,15,TRBV5-4,CASSQGQASGNTIYF,TGTGCCAGCAGCCAGGGACAGGCCTCTGGAAACACCATATATTTT
-,TRBD1,TRBJ1-3,14,TRBV30,CAWSRTGAGNTIYF,TGTGCCTGGTCCCGGACAGGGGCTGGAAACACCATATATTTT
-,TRBD1,TRBJ1-1,16,TRBV5-6,CASRFGTGGSNTEAFF,TGTGCCAGCAGGTTCGGGACAGGGGGTTCGAACACTGAAGCTTTCTTT
few,-,TRBJ1-4,15,TRBV28,CASSSAGQSYEKLFF,TGTGCCAGCAGTTCAGCTGGACAGAGTTATGAAAAACTGTTTTTT
-,TRBD1,TRBJ1-2,15,TRBV6-5,CASSSRQGPNYGYTF,TGTGCCAGCAGTTCAAGACAGGGACCTAACTATGGCTACACCTTC
-,-,TRBJ2-5,17,TRBV11-2,CASSLVPGVTQQETQYF,TGTGCCAGCAGCTTAGTTCCGGGGGTGACACAACAAGAGACCCAGTACTTC
-,-,TRBJ1-2,14,TRBV6-5,CASSMGGPAAGYTF,TGTGCCAGCAGCATGGGGGGACCTGCGGCTGGCTACACCTTC
-,-,TRBJ2-7,13,TRBV5-4,CASSLGGPAEQYF,TGTGCCAGCAGCTTGGGCGGGCCCGCCGAGCAGTACTTC
-,TRBD1,TRBJ2-3,12,TRBV6-4,CASRGGPDTQYF,TGTGCCAGCAGAGGGGGCCCGGATACGCAGTATTTT
-,-,TRBJ2-7,14,TRBV4-3,CASSQYRASYEQYF,TGCGCCAGCAGCCAATACAGGGCGTCCTACGAGCAGTACTTC
-,-,TRBJ1-6,16,TRBV30,CAWSVRGGVYNSPLHF,TGTGCCTGGAGTGTACGGGGGGGGGTGTATAATTCACCCCTCCACTTT
-,TRBD2,TRBJ2-7,15,TRBV7-6,CASSQGLAGAYEQYF,TGTGCCAGCAGCCAAGGACTAGCGGGGGCCTACGAGCAGTACTTC
few,-,TRBJ1-3,15,TRBV6-5,CASSYSGAAGNTIYF,TGTGCCAGCAGTTACTCGGGTGCGGCTGGAAACACCATATATTTT
few,TRBD2,TRBJ2-3,15,TRBV5-4,CASSLAGGGTDTQYF,TGTGCCAGCAGCTTAGCGGGGGGTGGGACAGATACGCAGTATTTT
few,TRBD1,TRBJ1-5,16,TRBV6-6,CASSYGTTGGNQPQHF,TGTGCCAGCAGTTACGGGACGACAGGGGGGAATCAGCCCCAGCATTTT
-,-,TRBJ2-7,11,TRBV20-1,CSPRGAYEQYF,TGCAGCCCTCGGGGTGCCTACGAGCAGTACTTC
-,-,TRBJ2-2,15,TRBV5-4,CASSWGPANTGELFF,TGTGCCAGCAGCTGGGGCCCAGCGAACACCGGGGAGCTGTTTTTT
-,-,TRBJ1-4,15,TRBV11-1,CASSTTTDPFEKLFF,TGTGCCAGCAGCACAACAACAGACCCGTTCGAAAAACTGTTTTTT
-,TRBD1,TRBJ1-2,18,TRBV5-6,CASSYGMTGGRLNYGYTF,TGTGCCAGCAGCTATGGAATGACAGGGGGGAGATTAAACTATGGCTACACCTTC
-,-,TRBJ1-3,18,TRBV30,CAWSGDTITARTGNTIYF,TGTGCCTGGAGTGGCGACACGATTACCGCCCGGACTGGAAACACCATATATTTT
-,-,TRBJ2-2,13,TRBV2,CASKKAVAGELFF,TGTGCCAGCAAAAAAGCGGTGGCCGGGGAGCTGTTTTTT
-,TRBD2,TRBJ2-1,16,TRBV5-6,CASSKGLAGGWNEQFF,TGTGCCAGCAGCAAAGGACTAGCGGGGGGGTGGAATGAGCAGTTCTTC
-,-,TRBJ2-1,16,TRBV6-6,CASSYSTERRSNEQFF,TGTGCCAGCAGTTACTCGACGGAGCGGAGAAGCAATGAGCAGTTCTTC
-,-,TRBJ1-1,16,TRBV7-8,CASSWSGGRKNTEAFF,TGTGCCAGCAGCTGGTCGGGGGGCAGGAAGAACACTGAAGCTTTCTTT
-,TRBD1,TRBJ2-7,15,TRBV19,CASSISGTGFYEQYF,TGTGCCAGTAGTATTTCCGGGACAGGGTTCTACGAGCAGTACTTC
-,TRBD2,TRBJ2-3,16,TRBV7-9,CSSSLAGGQGTDTQYF,TGTTCCAGCAGCTTAGCGGGGGGGCAGGGGACAGATACGCAGTATTTT
-,-,TRBJ2-1,16,TRBV7-3,CASSFGPRGIFNEQFF,TGTGCCAGCAGCTTCGGACCTCGGGGTATTTTCAATGAGCAGTTCTTC